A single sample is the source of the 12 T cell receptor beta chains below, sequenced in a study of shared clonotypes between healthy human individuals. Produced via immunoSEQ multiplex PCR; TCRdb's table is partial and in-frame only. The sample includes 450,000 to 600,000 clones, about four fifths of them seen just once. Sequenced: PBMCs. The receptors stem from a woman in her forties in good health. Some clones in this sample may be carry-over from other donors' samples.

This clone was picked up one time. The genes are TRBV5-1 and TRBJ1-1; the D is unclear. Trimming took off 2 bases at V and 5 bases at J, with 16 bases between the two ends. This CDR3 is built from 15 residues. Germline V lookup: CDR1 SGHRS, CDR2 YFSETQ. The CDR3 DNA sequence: TGCGCCAGCAGCTTAAACGCTGTACCGGGGACTGAAGCTTTCTTT. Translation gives CASSLNAVPGTEAFF. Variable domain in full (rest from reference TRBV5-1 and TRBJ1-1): KAGVTQTPRYLIKTRGQQVTLSCSPISGHRSVSWYQQTPGQGLQFLFEYFSETQRNKGNFPGRFSGRQFSNSRSEMNVSTLELGDSALYLCASSLNAVPGTEAFFGQGTRLTVV.

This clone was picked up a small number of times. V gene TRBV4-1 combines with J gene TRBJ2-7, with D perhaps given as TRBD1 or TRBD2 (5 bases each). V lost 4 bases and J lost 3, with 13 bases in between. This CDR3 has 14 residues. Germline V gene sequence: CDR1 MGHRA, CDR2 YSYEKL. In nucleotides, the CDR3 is TGCGCCAGCAGCCCCGAAGGGACCTTCTACGAGCAGTACTTC. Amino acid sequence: CASSPEGTFYEQYF.

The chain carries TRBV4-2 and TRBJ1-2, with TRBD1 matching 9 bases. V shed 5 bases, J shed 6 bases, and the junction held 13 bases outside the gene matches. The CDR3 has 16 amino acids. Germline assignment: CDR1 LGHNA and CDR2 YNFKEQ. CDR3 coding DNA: TGTGCCAGCAGCGTCAGACTCCTTTGGACAGGGGATGGCTACACCTTC. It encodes CASSVRLLWTGDGYTF.

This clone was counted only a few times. The CDR3 reads CASSESGGEPRSPLHF. The CDR3 nucleotides are TGTGCCAGCAGTGAATCGGGAGGGGAACCGCGGTCACCCCTCCACTTT. The chain is built from TRBV6-1 and TRBJ1-6, with TRBD1 as a possible D gene (5 bases). Germline CDR1 reads MNHNS; CDR2 reads SASEGT. The length of the CDR3 is 16 residues. V lost 2 bases and J 10 bases, leaving 18 bases between the germline ends.

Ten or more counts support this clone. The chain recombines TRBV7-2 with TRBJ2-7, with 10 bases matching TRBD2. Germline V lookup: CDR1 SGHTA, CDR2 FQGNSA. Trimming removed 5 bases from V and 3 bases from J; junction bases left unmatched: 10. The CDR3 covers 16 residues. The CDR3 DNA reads TGTGCCAGCAGCCCATCCGGGACTAGCGTGTACTACGAGCAGTACTTC. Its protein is CASSPSGTSVYYEQYF.

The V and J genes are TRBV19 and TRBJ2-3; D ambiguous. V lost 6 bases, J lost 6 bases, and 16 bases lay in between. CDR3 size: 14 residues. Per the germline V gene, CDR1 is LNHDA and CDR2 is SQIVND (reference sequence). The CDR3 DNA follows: TGTGCCAGTAGCAACGGACGACGGGTGGATACGCAGTATTTT. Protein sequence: CASSNGRRVDTQYF.

CDR3 sequence reads: CASSDAWDTGELFF. The CDR3 bases are TGCGCCAGCAGTGATGCGTGGGACACCGGGGAGCTGTTTTTT. The chain couples TRBV10-1 to TRBJ2-2; D is unclear. Germline-derived CDR1 and CDR2 are WNHNN and SYGVQD (reference sequence). This CDR3 is 14 amino acids long. Trimming stripped 3 bases from V and 3 bases from J, with 8 bases between.

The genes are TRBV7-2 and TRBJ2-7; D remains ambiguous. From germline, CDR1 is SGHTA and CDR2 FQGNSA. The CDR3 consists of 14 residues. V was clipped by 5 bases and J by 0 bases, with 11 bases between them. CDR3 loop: CASSPRPSSYEQYF. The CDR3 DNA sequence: TGTGCCAGCAGCCCACGCCCTAGCTCCTACGAGCAGTACTTC.

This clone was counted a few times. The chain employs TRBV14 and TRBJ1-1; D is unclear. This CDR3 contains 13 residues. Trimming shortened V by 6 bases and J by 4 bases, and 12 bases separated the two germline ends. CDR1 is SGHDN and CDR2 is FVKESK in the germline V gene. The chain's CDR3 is CASRPGGGTEAFF. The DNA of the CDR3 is TGTGCCAGCAGGCCGGGTGGTGGCACTGAAGCTTTCTTT.

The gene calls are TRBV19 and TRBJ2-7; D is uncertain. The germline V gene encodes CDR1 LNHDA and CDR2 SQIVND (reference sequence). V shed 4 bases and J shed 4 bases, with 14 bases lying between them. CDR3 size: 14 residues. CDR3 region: CASSNKAMRYEQYF. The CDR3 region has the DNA TGTGCCAGTAGTAACAAGGCTATGCGGTACGAGCAGTACTTC.

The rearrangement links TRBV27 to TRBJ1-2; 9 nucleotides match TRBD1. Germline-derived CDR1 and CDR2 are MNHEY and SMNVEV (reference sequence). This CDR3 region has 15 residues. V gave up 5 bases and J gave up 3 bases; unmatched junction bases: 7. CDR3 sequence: CASSPRTGAYYGYTF. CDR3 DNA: TGTGCCAGCAGTCCCCGGACAGGGGCCTACTATGGCTACACCTTC.

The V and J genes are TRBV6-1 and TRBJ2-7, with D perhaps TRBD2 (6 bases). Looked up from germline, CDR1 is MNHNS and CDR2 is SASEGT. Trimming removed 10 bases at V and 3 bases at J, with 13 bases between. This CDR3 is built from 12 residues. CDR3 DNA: TGTGCCACAGGACTATACGTCTACGAGCAGTACTTC. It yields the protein CATGLYVYEQYF.